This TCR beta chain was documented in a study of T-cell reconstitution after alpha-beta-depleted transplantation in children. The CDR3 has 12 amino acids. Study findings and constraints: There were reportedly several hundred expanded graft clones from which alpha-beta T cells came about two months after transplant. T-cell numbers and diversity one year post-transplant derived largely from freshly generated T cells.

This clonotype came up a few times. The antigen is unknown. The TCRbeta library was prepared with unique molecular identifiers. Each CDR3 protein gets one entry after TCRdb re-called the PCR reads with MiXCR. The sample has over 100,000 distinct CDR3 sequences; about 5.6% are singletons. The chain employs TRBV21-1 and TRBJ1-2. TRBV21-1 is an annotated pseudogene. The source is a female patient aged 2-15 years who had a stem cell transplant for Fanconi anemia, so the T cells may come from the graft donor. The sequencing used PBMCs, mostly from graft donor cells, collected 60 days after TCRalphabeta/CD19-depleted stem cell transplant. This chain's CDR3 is CASSKCNYGYTF. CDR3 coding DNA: TGTGCCAGCAGCAAATGCAACTATGGCTACACCTTC.